Listed below are T cell receptor beta chains from one sample, sequenced in a study of cytomegalovirus exposure and HLA in healthy donors. Assay used: immunoSEQ multiplex PCR; TCRdb lists only in-frame clones, some missing. The repertoire holds approximately 220,000 clones, roughly 82% seen once, with 4.5% to 7% in the top ten. The sequencing input was PBMCs. These receptors came from a man aged 35 to 55 in good health and CMV-seropositive. CDR3s include the opening cysteine and the closing phenylalanine or tryptophan. Clone size is shown for a subset of rows, as once, few, many or a class of expanded clone.

>-|TRBJ1-2|TRBV5-4
CASRRPGDRDNYGYTF
>-|TRBJ2-1|TRBV7-3
CASSFRTSGNNEQFF
>-|TRBJ2-5|TRBV27
CASSLWTNQETQYF
>-|TRBJ1-3|TRBV9
CASSQDPGSGNTIYF
>-|TRBJ2-3|TRBV27
CASRPFPGEGDTQYF
>-|TRBJ2-3|TRBV5-1
CASSNRGEGTDTQYF
>-|TRBJ2-1|TRBV29-1
CSVEQGLAGGPGEQFF
>-|TRBJ1-5|TRBV7-9
CASSFGTGRGGSQPQHF
>-|TRBJ1-1|TRBV7-3
CASSFTGGPNTEAFF
>-|TRBJ1-1|TRBV4-1
CASSQVETATNTEAFF
>-|TRBJ2-1|TRBV6-1
CASWGLYNEQFF
>-|TRBJ1-5|TRBV10-3
CAISATSVGGASNQPQHF
>-|TRBJ2-5|TRBV5-6
CASSQAGGGDQETQYF
>few|TRBJ2-1|TRBV4-2
CASSQETAGVQNEQFF
>-|TRBJ2-3|TRBV2
CASSDVGERTDTQYF
>-|TRBJ1-2|TRBV5-1
CASRTKEGAGGYTF